This TCR beta chain originates from a study of beta chain features in type 1 diabetes. Study-wide results and caveats: Among patients with Type 1 diabetes, TCRB CDR3s were moderately but significantly shorter in every one of the four CD4+ subsets. Naive, central memory and Treg TCRB repertoires seemed to resemble each other more closely in patients than they did in healthy donors. When VDJ junctions were examined, type 1 diabetes patients showed fewer insertions and more deletions.

Comments on this clone: Its cognate antigen is unknown.

Expressed TCRB transcripts were sequenced, since all the RNA that had been isolated was reverse transcribed. An average of approximately 4 million reads was obtained for naive, central memory and regulatory T cell samples. Clones were sequenced by immunoSEQ multiplex PCR, and TCRdb holds only the in-frame ones, with some missing. The sample shows more than 250,000 clones, roughly 24% of them seen only once. Cell sorting via CD45RO/CCR7/CD25/CD127/CD95/CD27 was performed to obtain CD4+ naive, central memory, regulatory and stem cell-like memory cells. Looked up from germline, CDR1 is GTSNPN and CDR2 is SVGIG (reference sequence). CDR3 length: 15 residues. Trimming took off 0 bases at V and 0 bases at J, with 12 bases between the two ends.

Material for sequencing was naive CD4+ T cells from blood. The chain employs TRBV30 and TRBJ2-7, with D possibly TRBD2 on 6 matching bases. The sequence was obtained from a woman in her twenties or thirties with type 1 diabetes. CDR3 protein: CAWSVLGGSSYEQYF. In DNA form, the CDR3 reads TGTGCCTGGAGTGTACTAGGAGGGAGCTCCTACGAGCAGTACTTC.